This is a list of T cell receptor beta chains from one sample in a study of early T cells in non-severe SARS-CoV-2 infection. TCRdb used MiXCR to reprocess the 5' RACE reads, holding one entry per CDR3 protein. The sample yields fewer than 70,000 distinct CDR3 sequences, over 10% seen once. Sequenced material: whole blood. These receptors all stem from an adult who was a healthcare worker with PCR-confirmed SARS-CoV-2 infection or an uninfected control (not recorded which). Each CDR3 is given with its conserved first and last residue.

j_call,v_call,cdr3_aa
TRBJ1-5,TRBV18,CASSPLAGGFQPQHF
TRBJ2-1,TRBV3-1,CASSQDPKGQQFF
TRBJ1-1,TRBV12-3/TRBV12-4,CASSTSWTLDPEAFF
TRBJ2-7,TRBV7-2,CASSKTSYEQYF
TRBJ2-7,TRBV20-1,CSARDLGSGRYEQYF
TRBJ1-3,TRBV28,CASRSPGAAGNTIYF
TRBJ1-2,TRBV19,CASSRNTGTGNGYTF
TRBJ1-4,TRBV6-2/TRBV6-3,CASSYDRGRFEKLFF
TRBJ2-2,TRBV5-1,CASSLYGGNTGELFF
TRBJ2-5,TRBV5-6,CASSRDGTQETQYF
TRBJ2-5,TRBV7-8,CASSLAEGGQETQYF
TRBJ2-5,TRBV12-3/TRBV12-4,CASSLGTGDQETQYF
TRBJ2-3,TRBV7-9,CASSLARATDTQYF
TRBJ1-1,TRBV6-1,CASRMASNTEAFF
TRBJ2-7,TRBV5-6,CASSLGQGWYEQYF
TRBJ2-7,TRBV6-5,CASSRNRDIYEQYF
TRBJ2-3,TRBV30,CAWGGSGASTDTQYF
TRBJ2-2,TRBV3-1,CASSQVASGANTGELFF